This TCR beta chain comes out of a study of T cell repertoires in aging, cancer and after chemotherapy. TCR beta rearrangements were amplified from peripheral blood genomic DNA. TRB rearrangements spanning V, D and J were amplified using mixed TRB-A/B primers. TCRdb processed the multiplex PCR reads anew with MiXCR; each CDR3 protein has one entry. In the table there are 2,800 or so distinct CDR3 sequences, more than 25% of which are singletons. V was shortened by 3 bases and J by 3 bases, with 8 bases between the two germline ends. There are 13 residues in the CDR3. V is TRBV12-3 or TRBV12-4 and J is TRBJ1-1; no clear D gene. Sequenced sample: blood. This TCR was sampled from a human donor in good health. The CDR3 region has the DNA TGTGCCAGCAGTTTCAGTGGGGACACTGAAGCTTTCTTT. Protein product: CASSFSGDTEAFF.